The rows below give T cell receptor beta chains drawn from one sample of a study of HIV-infected patients and healthy controls. Each CDR3 protein gets one entry after TCRdb re-called the 5' RACE reads with MiXCR. The sample records more than 10,000 distinct CDR3 sequences, around 8% being singletons. Sequenced sample: blood. The origin of the receptors is an adult in good health. The CDR3 runs from the conserved cysteine through the conserved F or W. Each record gives: J gene, D gene, V gene, clone size, CDR3 length, CDR3 protein, CDR3 DNA. D genes are given only for firm matches. The listing skips clone size in some rows; elsewhere it reads once, few, many or a size class.

TRBJ1-6 | TRBD1 | TRBV20-1 | many | 18 | CSARDWDRGSSYNSPLHF | TGCAGTGCTAGAGATTGGGACAGGGGAAGCTCCTATAATTCACCCCTCCACTTT
TRBJ2-4 | . | TRBV6-1 | . | 15 | CASSDGSLSVNIQYF | TGTGCCAGCAGTGATGGGAGCCTCTCAGTAAACATTCAGTACTTC
TRBJ1-5 | . | TRBV30 | . | 12 | CAWSPDNQPQHF | TGTGCCTGGAGTCCGGATAATCAGCCCCAGCATTTT
TRBJ2-1 | . | TRBV28 | few | 15 | CASSLPLTAYNEQFF | TGTGCCAGCAGTTTACCCTTGACAGCCTACAATGAGCAGTTCTTC
TRBJ2-3 | . | TRBV2 | few | 15 | CASAPTGLSTDTQYF | TGTGCCAGCGCCCCAACAGGGCTAAGCACAGATACGCAGTATTTT
TRBJ2-1 | . | TRBV3-1 | medium-sized | 15 | CASTLSGSSYNEQFF | TGTGCCAGCACCCTGTCCGGGAGCTCCTACAATGAGCAGTTCTTC
TRBJ2-6 | TRBD1 | TRBV3-1 | medium-sized | 17 | CASSHGTGSSGANVLTF | TGTGCCAGCAGCCACGGGACAGGGTCCTCTGGGGCCAACGTCCTGACTTTC
TRBJ2-3 | . | TRBV28 | large | 17 | CASSLEEGQTMGDTQYF | TGTGCCAGCAGTTTAGAGGAAGGACAAACTATGGGAGATACGCAGTATTTT
TRBJ1-6 | . | TRBV19 | many | 13 | CASSGAGNSPLHF | TGTGCCAGTAGTGGGGCTGGAAACTCACCCCTCCACTTT
TRBJ2-1 | . | TRBV5-1 | . | 14 | CASSLRRTNNEQFF | TGCGCCAGCAGCTTAAGGCGGACCAACAATGAGCAGTTCTTC
TRBJ2-3 | TRBD2 | TRBV20-1 | many | 13 | CSLSGSKTDTQYF | TGCAGTTTAAGCGGGAGCAAAACAGATACGCAGTATTTT
TRBJ2-7 | . | TRBV6-5 | . | 11 | CASSTGNEQYF | TGTGCCAGCAGTACAGGGAACGAGCAGTACTTC
TRBJ2-1 | TRBD1 | TRBV6-1 | . | 19 | CASSGTVFSGTGLYNEQFF | TGTGCCAGCAGTGGGACCGTCTTCTCCGGGACAGGGTTATACAATGAGCAGTTCTTC
TRBJ2-6 | . | TRBV28 | . | 13 | CASSLPGANVLTF | TGTGCCAGCAGTTTACCTGGGGCCAACGTCCTGACTTTC
TRBJ1-2 | . | TRBV7-9 | many | 11 | CASSARGAPTF | TGTGCCAGCAGCGCCCGGGGGGCCCCCACCTTC
TRBJ1-5 | TRBD1 | TRBV2 | many | 15 | CASSPFRQGVQPQHF | TGTGCCAGCAGTCCCTTCAGACAGGGAGTCCAGCCCCAGCATTTT
TRBJ2-3 | TRBD1 | TRBV6-1 | few | 14 | CASRRGQGSDTQYF | TGTGCCAGCAGACGGGGACAGGGATCGGATACGCAGTATTTT
TRBJ2-2 | TRBD1 | TRBV13 | many | 15 | CASSPGTGRTGELFF | TGTGCCAGCAGTCCCGGGACAGGGCGGACCGGGGAGCTGTTTTTT
TRBJ2-5 | . | TRBV18 | few | 14 | CASSPVAGQETQYF | TGTGCCAGCTCACCCGTGGCGGGTCAAGAGACCCAGTACTTC
TRBJ2-1 | . | TRBV18 | many | 16 | CASSPSPGVGDNEQFF | TGTGCCAGCTCACCATCCCCTGGGGTCGGCGACAATGAGCAGTTCTTC
TRBJ2-1 | . | TRBV20-1 | . | 17 | CSARATPPVGSYNEQFF | TGCAGTGCTAGGGCTACACCCCCCGTAGGGTCCTACAATGAGCAGTTCTTC
TRBJ1-6 | . | TRBV20-1 | many | 17 | CSARDRASSSYNSPLHF | TGCAGTGCTAGAGATCGCGCATCTAGCTCCTATAATTCACCCCTCCACTTT
TRBJ2-7 | . | TRBV20-1 | many | 13 | CSAWAPAGYEQYF | TGCAGTGCTTGGGCCCCAGCGGGCTACGAGCAGTACTTC
TRBJ1-5 | . | TRBV7-6 | medium-sized | 16 | CASSFGPPELNQPQHF | TGTGCCAGCAGCTTCGGTCCGCCAGAACTTAATCAGCCCCAGCATTTT
TRBJ1-2 | TRBD1 | TRBV2 | . | 15 | CASSLIDRGLGGYTF | TGTGCCAGCAGCCTCATCGACAGGGGTTTGGGTGGCTACACCTTC
TRBJ1-5 | . | TRBV6-1 | medium-sized | 13 | CASSEGTYQPQHF | TGTGCCAGCAGTGAAGGGACGTATCAGCCCCAGCATTTT
TRBJ1-2 | TRBD1 | TRBV2 | many | 14 | CASIPDRQNYGYTF | TGTGCCAGCATCCCGGACAGGCAGAACTATGGCTACACCTTC
TRBJ2-5 | . | TRBV3-1 | medium-sized | 13 | CASSHRQQETQYF | TGTGCCAGCAGCCACCGACAGCAAGAGACCCAGTACTTC
TRBJ2-5 | TRBD1 | TRBV24-1 | many | 16 | CATSDGDRTAREAQYF | TGTGCCACCAGTGACGGGGACAGGACTGCAAGAGAGGCCCAGTACTTC
TRBJ2-4 | . | TRBV6-2/TRBV6-3 | medium-sized | 12 | CASSYGGNIQYF | TGTGCCAGCAGTTACGGCGGGAACATTCAGTACTTC
TRBJ2-3 | TRBD2 | TRBV10-2 | . | 14 | CASRLAGDSDTQYF | TGCGCCAGCAGACTAGCGGGAGATTCAGATACGCAGTATTTT
TRBJ2-7 | TRBD2 | TRBV7-2 | medium-sized | 15 | CASSKLAGAFDEQYF | TGTGCCAGCAGCAAGCTAGCGGGAGCTTTCGACGAGCAGTACTTC
TRBJ2-2 | . | TRBV7-6 | medium-sized | 14 | CASSAPGEAGELFF | TGTGCCAGCAGCGCTCCGGGAGAGGCCGGGGAGCTGTTTTTT
TRBJ2-5 | . | TRBV7-8 | many | 16 | CASSLEVGGGQETQYF | TGTGCCAGCAGCTTAGAGGTCGGGGGGGGACAGGAGACCCAGTACTTC
TRBJ2-6 | . | TRBV19 | medium-sized | 19 | CASRGGRGWGFSGANVLTF | TGTGCCAGTAGAGGAGGTAGGGGCTGGGGGTTCTCTGGGGCCAACGTCCTGACTTTC
TRBJ2-1 | . | TRBV6-2/TRBV6-3 | many | 14 | CASSYSFDYNEQFF | TGTGCCAGCAGTTACTCGTTCGACTACAATGAGCAGTTCTTC
TRBJ2-1 | . | TRBV6-5 | . | 15 | CASRRKWGSWNEQFF | TGTGCCAGCAGGAGAAAATGGGGAAGTTGGAATGAGCAGTTCTTC
TRBJ2-2 | TRBD1 | TRBV7-3 | many | 15 | CASSSAGGDTGELFF | TGTGCCAGCAGCTCCGCAGGGGGAGACACCGGGGAGCTGTTTTTT
TRBJ2-5 | . | TRBV18 | . | 13 | CASSPQGLETQYF | TGTGCCAGCTCGCCACAGGGATTGGAGACCCAGTACTTC
TRBJ1-2 | . | TRBV5-4 | few | 14 | CASSPEWALGGYTF | TGTGCCAGCAGCCCCGAGTGGGCCCTCGGGGGCTACACCTTC
TRBJ1-4 | . | TRBV12-3/TRBV12-4 | many | 14 | CASSLSEMAEKLFF | TGTGCCAGCAGTTTATCCGAGATGGCTGAAAAACTGTTTTTT
TRBJ1-2 | . | TRBV6-6 | few | 12 | CASHYSSSGYTF | TGTGCCAGCCATTATTCGAGTAGCGGCTACACCTTC
TRBJ2-5 | . | TRBV19 | medium-sized | 16 | CASTQGTTGSQETQYF | TGTGCCAGTACCCAAGGGACTACAGGGTCTCAAGAGACCCAGTACTTC
TRBJ2-7 | . | TRBV3-1 | medium-sized | 14 | CASSLPGDSYEQYF | TGTGCCAGCAGCCTTCCGGGAGACAGCTACGAGCAGTACTTC
TRBJ2-3 | . | TRBV5-1 | . | 12 | CASSLAEGAQYF | TGCGCCAGCAGCTTGGCCGAGGGGGCGCAGTATTTT